Sequencing of this T cell receptor (beta chain) was carried out in a study of blood T cell repertoires in COVID-19. Across the whole study: Some COVID-19 samples were acute and others convalescent; all came from the United States, Italy and Spain.

Clones were sequenced by immunoSEQ multiplex PCR, and TCRdb holds only the in-frame ones, with some missing. Here the sample spans 140,000 to 150,000 clones, around 80% being singletons. V lost 7 bases, J lost 0 bases, and 7 bases stayed unmatched. From germline, CDR1 is SGHTA and CDR2 FQGNSA. The CDR3 loop spans 15 amino acids. This clone turned up a few times. Material for sequencing was peripheral blood. The receptor's source is a man in his 60s with active or convalescent COVID-19. The chain links TRBV7-2 to TRBJ2-3, with 7 nucleotides matching TRBD2. This CDR3 is CASKTISGSTDTQYF. CDR3 DNA: TGTGCCAGCAAGACTATTAGCGGGAGCACAGATACGCAGTATTTT.